The 9 T cell receptor beta chains below were found in one sample sequenced in a study of shared clonotypes between healthy human individuals (dated by TCRdb to the early 2020s). The library was generated by the immunoSEQ multiplex PCR assay. TCRdb's version of the immuneACCESS table is confined to in-frame rearrangements and falls short of the full clone set. An unresolved V gene accounts for under half of the shortfall where checked; the remainder is of unknown origin. The sample contains 550,000 to 850,000 clones, 72% of them found a single time. Jointly, the top ten make up approximately 1.7% of the sample. The material sequenced was memory CD4+ T cells sorted from blood. Read against the paper, the sample's cell subset or site label means: CD45RA-negative fraction. These receptors came from a woman younger than 45 in good health.

Concerning this clone itself: A much larger clonotype is one base distant, so this may be a read error. The sample contains more than one DNA sequence encoding this CDR3. The genes are TRBV6-1 and TRBJ1-5; D is unclear. Between the trimmed V and J ends, which lost 8 bases and 1 base, there was a span of 6 bases. This CDR3 has 12 amino acids. In germline, CDR1 is MNHNS, CDR2 SASEGT. The CDR3 bases are TGTGCCAGCGGAGGGAGCAATCAGCCCCAGCATTTT. It encodes CASGGSNQPQHF.

The rearrangement joins TRBV18 to TRBJ1-1; no firm D call. The CDR3 is 13 amino acids. The germline CDR1 and CDR2 sequences are KGHSH and LQKENI. V was pared by 0 bases and J by 9 bases, with 11 bases between. The CDR3 is CASSPPSWRQAFF. The DNA for the CDR3 is TGTGCCAGCTCACCACCATCGTGGAGGCAAGCTTTCTTT.

V is TRBV30 and J is TRBJ1-1, with D maybe TRBD1 (6 bases). Deletions cut 5 bases from V and 1 base from J, with 11 bases between. The V gene's germline CDR1 is GTSNPN and CDR2 SVGIG (reference sequence). The CDR3 totals 13 residues. The CDR3 DNA is TGTGCCTGGCGGACAGTCTGGAACACTGAAGCTTTCTTT. As protein: CAWRTVWNTEAFF.

The V gene is TRBV5-1, the J gene TRBJ2-3, with D tentatively TRBD2 (6 bases). Germline values: CDR1 SGHRS, CDR2 YFSETQ. The CDR3 has 15 amino acids. V gave up 1 base and J gave up 0 bases, with 9 bases separating them. CDR3 amino acids: CASSLRDSSTDTQYF. The CDR3 DNA follows: TGCGCCAGCAGCTTGCGGGACTCGAGCACAGATACGCAGTATTTT. The whole variable domain, remainder taken from reference TRBV5-1 and TRBJ2-3, is KAGVTQTPRYLIKTRGQQVTLSCSPISGHRSVSWYQQTPGQGLQFLFEYFSETQRNKGNFPGRFSGRQFSNSRSEMNVSTLELGDSALYLCASSLRDSSTDTQYFGPGTRLTVL.

V gene TRBV2 combines with J gene TRBJ2-7; no firm D call. The ends were cut back, 7 bases at V and 4 bases at J, with 8 bases in the middle. The CDR3 is made up of 11 amino acids. Germline CDR1 SNHLY, CDR2 FYNNEI. CDR3 region: CASTMRYEQYF. The CDR3 region has the DNA TGTGCCAGCACGATGCGTTACGAGCAGTACTTC.

The CDR3 loop is CASSLSALAYNEQFF. CDR3 in DNA: TGTGCCAGCAGCTTATCGGCACTAGCTTACAATGAGCAGTTCTTC. The chain recombines TRBV7-2 with TRBJ2-1, with D possibly TRBD2 on 6 matching bases. Between the trimmed V and J ends, which lost 2 bases and 4 bases, there was a span of 12 bases. This CDR3 has 15 residues. Germline CDR1 and CDR2: SGHTA and FQGNSA. Together with reference TRBV7-2 and TRBJ2-1, the CDR3 gives the full variable domain: GAGVSQSPSNKVTEKGKDVELRCDPISGHTALYWYRQSLGQGLEFLIYFQGNSAPDKSGLPSDRFSAERTGGSVSTLTIQRTQQEDSAVYLCASSLSALAYNEQFFGPGTRLTVL.

The CDR3 here is CSVGNRDYGYTF. The CDR3 region has the DNA TGCAGCGTCGGGAACAGGGACTATGGCTACACCTTC. The chain couples TRBV29-1 to TRBJ1-2; D is possibly TRBD1 (6 bases). V lost 6 bases to trimming and J lost 3 bases, with 11 bases between them. The germline V gene has CDR1 SQVTM and CDR2 ANQGSEA. The CDR3 extends over 12 amino acids.

The chain employs TRBV7-8 and TRBJ1-2, with 8 nucleotides matching TRBD1. The CDR3 runs to 13 residues. In germline, CDR1 is SGHVS, CDR2 FQNEAQ. Unmatched junction bases numbered 7, after V lost 5 bases and J lost 8 bases. CDR3 protein: CASSLDRGWGYTF. CDR3 nucleotides: TGTGCCAGCAGCCTAGACAGGGGCTGGGGCTACACCTTC.

On this clone: Other DNA sequences within the sample encode an identical CDR3. The chain has TRBV2 and TRBJ2-7; D uncertain. Germline CDR1 reads SNHLY; CDR2 reads FYNNEI. CDR3 size: 11 residues. The V end was cut by 5 bases, the J end by 0 bases, with 2 bases between. The CDR3 sequence is CASSFSYEQYF. The CDR3 DNA sequence: TGTGCCAGCAGTTTCTCCTACGAGCAGTACTTC.